This T cell receptor (beta chain) was recorded in a study of T cell responses to AZD1222 COVID-19 vaccine. Whole-study results and caveats: Breadth and depth of Spike-specific TCRs rose after two AZD1222 doses. Donor demographics were predominantly white British with a female majority; clonal diversity may be underestimated.

This clone was recorded a few times. Its antigen remains unknown. Other DNA sequences in the sample encode the same CDR3. Repertoires were generated with immunoSEQ multiplex PCR, while TCRdb's copy carries only in-frame clones and drops some. The data contain around 270,000 clones, almost 95% of them singletons. This CDR3 region has 15 residues. Germline loops: CDR1 GTSNPN, CDR2 SVGIG (reference sequence). Trimming cost V 0 bases and J 0 bases, with 9 bases left between them. Material: peripheral blood, obtained 28 days after the second AZD1222 dose. The chain uses TRBV30 and TRBJ2-1; tentatively, D is TRBD2 (5 bases). The receptor comes from an adult who received the AZD1222 COVID-19 vaccine. CDR3 residues: CAWSVKRSSYNEQFF. The CDR3 bases are TGTGCCTGGAGTGTAAAGCGGAGCTCCTACAATGAGCAGTTCTTC.